A selection of T cell receptor beta chains follows, all from one sample in a study of long-term antiretroviral therapy in people with HIV. Profiled with immunoSEQ multiplex PCR; TCRdb holds only in-frame clones, not every one. Of some 18,000 clones in the sample, over 75% were seen once. This sample comprised unsorted PBMCs, obtained 0.1 years before starting antiretroviral therapy. These receptors were taken from a man aged 18 to 30 with HIV. Both conserved end residues are part of each CDR3. D genes are given only for firm matches. Rows give clone size only sometimes, using once, few, many, or a class for an expanded clone.

clone size,J gene,V gene,D gene,CDR3 protein,CDR3 DNA
NA,TRBJ2-2,TRBV5-1,NA,CASSLDTGELFF,TGCGCCAGCAGCTTAGACACCGGGGAGCTGTTTTTT
NA,TRBJ2-1,TRBV9,NA,CASSVGGGRYNEQFF,TGTGCCAGCAGCGTAGGCGGGGGCCGATACAATGAGCAGTTCTTC
NA,TRBJ2-2,TRBV7-7,TRBD2,CASSPSGGVTGELFF,TGTGCCAGCAGCCCCAGCGGGGGGGTAACCGGGGAGCTGTTTTTT
NA,TRBJ2-7,TRBV4-2,NA,CASSQGASSYEQYF,TGTGCCAGCAGCCAAGGGGCTAGCTCCTACGAGCAGTACTTC
NA,TRBJ2-7,TRBV7-2,TRBD1,CASSLRIGGGEQYF,TGTGCCAGCAGCTTGAGGATAGGGGGCGGCGAGCAGTACTTC
few,TRBJ2-7,TRBV29-1,NA,CSATNPAGTYEQYF,TGCAGCGCTACCAACCCCGCAGGGACCTACGAGCAGTACTTC
few,TRBJ2-7,TRBV21-1,NA,CASSNTGTTNYEQYF,TGTGCCAGCAGCAATACCGGGACTACGAACTACGAGCAGTACTTC
few,TRBJ2-7,TRBV7-9,NA,CASSHRGRYEQYF,TGTGCCAGCAGCCATCGCGGGCGCTACGAGCAGTACTTC
NA,TRBJ1-1,TRBV6-1,NA,CATWDGRSGNTEAFF,TGTGCCACCTGGGACGGCCGCTCGGGGAACACTGAAGCTTTCTTT
NA,TRBJ1-1,TRBV28,TRBD1,CASRGSRDSTEAFF,TGTGCCAGCAGAGGATCCCGGGACAGCACTGAAGCTTTCTTT
NA,TRBJ2-3,TRBV29-1,TRBD1,CSVGGQLSTDTQYF,TGCAGCGTTGGGGGACAGTTAAGCACAGATACGCAGTATTTT
NA,TRBJ2-6,TRBV5-4,NA,CASSFRAGANVLTF,TGTGCCAGCAGCTTCAGGGCTGGGGCCAACGTCCTGACTTTC
NA,TRBJ1-4,TRBV9,NA,CASSVGTATNEKLFF,TGTGCCAGCAGCGTAGGGACAGCAACTAATGAAAAACTGTTTTTT
once,TRBJ1-2,TRBV14,TRBD1,CASSFDRGNGYTF,TGTGCCAGCAGCTTTGACAGGGGAAATGGCTACACCTTC
NA,TRBJ1-2,TRBV5-4,NA,CASSRGLNYGYTF,TGTGCCAGCAGCCGAGGCCTTAACTATGGCTACACCTTC
NA,TRBJ2-1,TRBV6-4,TRBD2,CASSAGGHNEQFF,TGTGCCAGCAGTGCGGGAGGACACAATGAGCAGTTCTTC
NA,TRBJ1-3,TRBV2,NA,CASSEGGLGVTGNTIYF,TGTGCCAGCAGTGAGGGAGGTTTGGGGGTAACTGGAAACACCATATATTTT
NA,TRBJ2-1,TRBV2,NA,CASPYPGRSYNEQFF,TGTGCCAGCCCTTATCCGGGACGGTCTTACAATGAGCAGTTCTTC
NA,TRBJ1-2,TRBV5-6,NA,CASSLVGVGYGYTF,TGTGCCAGCAGCTTGGTTGGGGTCGGCTATGGCTACACCTTC
NA,TRBJ2-1,TRBV7-9,TRBD2,CASSLGRGLAGDEQFF,TGTGCCAGCAGCTTAGGCAGGGGACTAGCGGGAGATGAGCAGTTCTTC
few,TRBJ1-5,TRBV18,NA,CASSHRGEYSNQPQHF,TGTGCCAGCTCCCATCGGGGCGAGTATAGCAATCAGCCCCAGCATTTT
NA,TRBJ2-7,TRBV29-1,NA,CSVGSGTYEQYF,TGCAGCGTTGGGTCAGGGACCTACGAGCAGTACTTC
NA,TRBJ2-2,TRBV28,NA,CASTRGASINPGELFF,TGTGCCAGCACTCGTGGGGCTAGCATTAACCCCGGGGAGCTGTTTTTT
NA,TRBJ1-2,TRBV28,TRBD1,CASTGQGTNYGYTF,TGTGCCAGCACGGGACAGGGGACTAACTATGGCTACACCTTC
NA,TRBJ2-7,TRBV28,NA,CASTIDPYEQYF,TGTGCCAGCACCATAGACCCTTACGAGCAGTACTTC
NA,TRBJ2-7,TRBV28,TRBD1,CASSGTGLLVAYEQYF,TGTGCCAGCAGTGGGACAGGGCTCTTGGTTGCCTACGAGCAGTACTTC
once,TRBJ1-5,TRBV7-2,NA,CASSSPTTGVSNQPQHF,TGTGCCAGCAGCTCACCCACGACAGGAGTTAGCAATCAGCCCCAGCATTTT
NA,TRBJ2-3,TRBV14,TRBD2,CASSQVGLAADTQYF,TGTGCCAGCAGCCAAGTGGGACTAGCCGCAGATACGCAGTATTTT
NA,TRBJ2-2,TRBV11-3,NA,CASSEPLTGELFF,TGTGCCAGCAGTGAGCCACTCACCGGGGAGCTGTTTTTT
NA,TRBJ2-1,TRBV4-3,TRBD2,CASSQEGAGGLYNEQFF,TGCGCCAGCAGCCAAGAAGGAGCGGGGGGGCTCTACAATGAGCAGTTCTTC
NA,TRBJ2-7,TRBV6-1,NA,CASSEFGSEQYF,TGTGCCAGCAGTGAATTTGGGTCCGAGCAGTACTTC
NA,TRBJ1-2,TRBV30,TRBD1,CAWSRGGEVLNYGYTF,TGTGCCTGGAGCCGAGGGGGCGAGGTTTTGAACTATGGCTACACCTTC
NA,TRBJ2-7,TRBV10-3,TRBD2,CAISVGEGHEQYF,TGTGCCATCAGTGTTGGGGAGGGCCATGAGCAGTACTTC
NA,TRBJ2-7,TRBV4-3,NA,CASSQAPGGGTYEQYF,TGCGCCAGCAGCCAGGCCCCAGGGGGGGGAACCTACGAGCAGTACTTC
once,TRBJ2-7,TRBV11-1,NA,CASSLTDSFSYEQYF,TGTGCCAGCAGCTTGACGGACAGCTTCTCCTACGAGCAGTACTTC
NA,TRBJ2-1,TRBV6-1,NA,CASGDGSYNEQFF,TGTGCCAGCGGGGACGGCTCCTACAATGAGCAGTTCTTC
NA,TRBJ2-7,TRBV19,TRBD2,CASSIPRALERGGLFYEQYF,TGTGCCAGTAGTATCCCGCGAGCCCTCGAGCGGGGCGGCCTCTTTTACGAGCAGTACTTC
NA,TRBJ2-1,TRBV7-9,NA,CASSPGGSSYNEQFF,TGTGCCAGCAGCCCCGGGGGCAGCTCCTACAATGAGCAGTTCTTC
NA,TRBJ2-1,TRBV6-6,NA,CASSYEAGRNEQFF,TGTGCCAGCAGTTACGAGGCAGGGAGAAATGAGCAGTTCTTC
NA,TRBJ2-3,TRBV19,NA,CASSKIRGGHTDTQYF,TGTGCCAGTAGTAAAATCAGGGGAGGGCACACAGATACGCAGTATTTT
few,TRBJ2-7,TRBV23-1,NA,CASELDGWGPYEQYF,TGCGCCAGCGAGTTGGACGGATGGGGTCCCTACGAGCAGTACTTC
once,TRBJ2-1,TRBV27,NA,CASNKGVSSYNEQFF,TGTGCCAGCAACAAAGGGGTGAGCTCCTACAATGAGCAGTTCTTC
NA,TRBJ2-1,TRBV10-3,TRBD1,CAISESPQGQGYEQFF,TGTGCCATCAGTGAGTCACCCCAGGGACAGGGTTATGAGCAGTTCTTC
NA,TRBJ2-5,TRBV28,NA,CASSDPPIQETQYF,TGTGCCAGCAGTGACCCACCGATCCAAGAGACCCAGTACTTC
NA,TRBJ2-1,TRBV7-8,NA,CASSLGFNNEQFF,TGTGCCAGCAGCTTAGGGTTCAACAATGAGCAGTTCTTC
NA,TRBJ1-4,TRBV28,NA,CASSHPGLGDEKLFF,TGTGCCAGCAGTCACCCGGGCCTGGGCGATGAAAAACTGTTTTTT
NA,TRBJ2-7,TRBV18,NA,CASSPRQIRSYEQYF,TGTGCCAGCTCACCGAGACAGATCCGCTCCTACGAGCAGTACTTC
NA,TRBJ2-1,TRBV5-5,TRBD2,CASSFSGRSYNEQFF,TGTGCCAGCAGCTTTAGCGGGAGGTCCTACAATGAGCAGTTCTTC
NA,TRBJ1-2,TRBV5-6,TRBD1,CASSSGTGNYGYTF,TGTGCCAGCAGCTCCGGGACAGGGAACTATGGCTACACCTTC
NA,TRBJ2-3,TRBV12-5,NA,CASGLGIGDTQYF,TGTGCTAGTGGTTTGGGTATCGGAGATACGCAGTATTTT
NA,TRBJ2-3,TRBV18,NA,CASSPLGTSWGTDTQYF,TGTGCCAGCTCACCCCTAGGGACCTCTTGGGGCACAGATACGCAGTATTTT
NA,TRBJ1-1,TRBV6-5,TRBD1,CASSLRTGMNTEAFF,TGTGCCAGCAGTTTAAGGACAGGGATGAACACTGAAGCTTTCTTT
NA,TRBJ1-5,TRBV28,TRBD1,CASSLIDRGRSQPQHF,TGTGCCAGCAGTTTAATCGACAGGGGGAGGTCTCAGCCCCAGCATTTT
NA,TRBJ2-3,TRBV6-1,NA,CASSATRDTQYF,TGTGCCAGCAGTGCTACCCGAGATACGCAGTATTTT
NA,TRBJ2-3,TRBV10-3,TRBD2,CAISEDGGWDTQYF,TGTGCCATCAGTGAGGACGGGGGGTGGGATACGCAGTATTTT